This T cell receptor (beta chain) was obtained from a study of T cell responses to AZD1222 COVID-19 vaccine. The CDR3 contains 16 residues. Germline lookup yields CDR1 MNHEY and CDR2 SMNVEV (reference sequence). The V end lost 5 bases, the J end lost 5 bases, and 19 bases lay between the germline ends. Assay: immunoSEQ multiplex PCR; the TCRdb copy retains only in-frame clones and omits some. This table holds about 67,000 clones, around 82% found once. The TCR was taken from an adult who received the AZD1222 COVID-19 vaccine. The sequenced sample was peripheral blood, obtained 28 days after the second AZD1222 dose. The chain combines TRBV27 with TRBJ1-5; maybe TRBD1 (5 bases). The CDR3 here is CASSPLGARVDQPQHF. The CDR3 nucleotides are TGTGCCAGCAGTCCTTTAGGGGCTCGGGTGGATCAGCCCCAGCATTTT.